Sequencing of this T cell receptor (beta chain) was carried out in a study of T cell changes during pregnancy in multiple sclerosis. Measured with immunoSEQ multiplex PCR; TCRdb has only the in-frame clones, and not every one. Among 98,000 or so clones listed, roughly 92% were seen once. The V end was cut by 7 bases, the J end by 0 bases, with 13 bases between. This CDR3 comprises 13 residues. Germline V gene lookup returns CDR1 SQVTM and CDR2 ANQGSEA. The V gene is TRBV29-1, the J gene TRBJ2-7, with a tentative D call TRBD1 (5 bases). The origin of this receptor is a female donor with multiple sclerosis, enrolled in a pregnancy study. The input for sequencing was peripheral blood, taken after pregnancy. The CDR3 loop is CSAEDTSSYEQYF. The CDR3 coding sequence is TGCAGCGCCGAGGACACGAGCTCCTACGAGCAGTACTTC.